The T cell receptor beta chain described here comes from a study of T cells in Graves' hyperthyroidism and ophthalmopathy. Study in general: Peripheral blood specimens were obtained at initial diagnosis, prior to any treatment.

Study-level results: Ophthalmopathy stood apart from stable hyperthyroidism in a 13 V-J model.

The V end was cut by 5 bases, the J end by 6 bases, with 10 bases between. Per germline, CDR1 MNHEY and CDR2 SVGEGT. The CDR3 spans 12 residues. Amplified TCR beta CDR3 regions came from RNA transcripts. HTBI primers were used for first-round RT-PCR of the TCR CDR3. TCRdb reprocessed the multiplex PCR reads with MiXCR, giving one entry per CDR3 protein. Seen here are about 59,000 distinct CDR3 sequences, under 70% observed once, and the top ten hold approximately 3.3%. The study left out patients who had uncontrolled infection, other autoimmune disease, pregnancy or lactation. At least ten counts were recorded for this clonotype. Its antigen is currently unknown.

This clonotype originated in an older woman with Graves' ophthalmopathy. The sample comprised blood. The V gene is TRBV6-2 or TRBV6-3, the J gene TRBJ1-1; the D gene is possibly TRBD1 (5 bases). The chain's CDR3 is CASSEQGAEAFF. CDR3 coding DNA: TGTGCCAGCAGTGAGCAAGGGGCTGAAGCTTTCTTT.